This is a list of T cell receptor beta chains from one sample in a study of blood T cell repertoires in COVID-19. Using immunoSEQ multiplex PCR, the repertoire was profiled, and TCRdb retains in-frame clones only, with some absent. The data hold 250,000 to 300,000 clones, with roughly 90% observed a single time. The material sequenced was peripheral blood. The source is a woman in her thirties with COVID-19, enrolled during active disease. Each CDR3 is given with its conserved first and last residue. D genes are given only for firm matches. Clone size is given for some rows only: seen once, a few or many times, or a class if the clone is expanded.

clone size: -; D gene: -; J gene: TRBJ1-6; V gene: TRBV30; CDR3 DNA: TGTGCCTGGAGTGTACGGGTCGGCCCCCTCCACTTT; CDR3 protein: CAWSVRVGPLHF
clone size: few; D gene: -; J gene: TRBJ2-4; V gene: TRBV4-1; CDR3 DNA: TGCGCCAGCAGCCAACTTGGAGGGGAGAACATTCAGTACTTC; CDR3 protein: CASSQLGGENIQYF
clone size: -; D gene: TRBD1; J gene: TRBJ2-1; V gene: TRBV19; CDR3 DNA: TGTGCCAGTACCAAGGGGGACAGCTACAATGAGCAGTTCTTC; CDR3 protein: CASTKGDSYNEQFF
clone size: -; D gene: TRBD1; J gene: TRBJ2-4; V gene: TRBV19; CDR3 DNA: TGTGCCAGTAGCGGACAGGGCCGAGGCATTCAGTACTTC; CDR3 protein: CASSGQGRGIQYF
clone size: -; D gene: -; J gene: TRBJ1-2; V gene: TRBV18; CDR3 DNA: TGTGCCAGCTCACAGAACAGGGACCCGCCAAGTACGGGCTACACCTTC; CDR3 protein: CASSQNRDPPSTGYTF
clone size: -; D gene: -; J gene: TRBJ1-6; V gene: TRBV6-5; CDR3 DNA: TGTGCCACTACAGGGTCGGATTCACCCCTCCACTTT; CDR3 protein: CATTGSDSPLHF
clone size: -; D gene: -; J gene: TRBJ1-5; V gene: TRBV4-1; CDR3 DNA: TGCGCCAGCAGCCAAGTAACCATGGGGGGTCAGCCCCAGCATTTT; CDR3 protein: CASSQVTMGGQPQHF
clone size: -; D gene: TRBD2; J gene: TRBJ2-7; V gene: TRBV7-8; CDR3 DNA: TGTGCCAGCAGCTTAGCTTGGACTAGCGTGACCTACGAGCAGTACTTC; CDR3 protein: CASSLAWTSVTYEQYF
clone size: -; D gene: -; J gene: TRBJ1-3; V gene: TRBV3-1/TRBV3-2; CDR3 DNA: TGTGCCAGCAGCCAAGGGGGGCTGGGAAACACCATATATTTT; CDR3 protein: CASSQGGLGNTIYF
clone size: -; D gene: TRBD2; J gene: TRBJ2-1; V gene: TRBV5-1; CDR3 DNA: TGCGCCAGCAGCTTGGCCTCGAGCGGGGGCTGGGGAAGCTCCTACAATGAGCAGTTCTTC; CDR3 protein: CASSLASSGGWGSSYNEQFF
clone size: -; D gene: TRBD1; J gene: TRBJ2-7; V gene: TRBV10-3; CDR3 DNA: TGTGCCGCGGGACAGGGTCTTTCCTACGAGCAGTACTTC; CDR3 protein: CAAGQGLSYEQYF
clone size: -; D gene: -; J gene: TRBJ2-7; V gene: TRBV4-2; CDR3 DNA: TGTGCCAGCAGCCAAGACCGGGTACTAAATAGGTCCTACGAGCAGTACTTC; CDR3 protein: CASSQDRVLNRSYEQYF
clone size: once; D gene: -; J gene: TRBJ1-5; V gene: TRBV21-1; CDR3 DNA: TGTGCCAGCAGCAAAAAGGGCGGGACAGGCCGAGGTAGCAATCAGCCCCAGCATTTT; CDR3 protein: CASSKKGGTGRGSNQPQHF
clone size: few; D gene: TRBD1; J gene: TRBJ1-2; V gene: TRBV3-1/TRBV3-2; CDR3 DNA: TGTGCCAGCAGCCAATTGGACAGGCAGCACTACACCTTC; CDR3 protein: CASSQLDRQHYTF
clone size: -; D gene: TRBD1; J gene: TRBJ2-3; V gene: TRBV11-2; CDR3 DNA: TGTGCCAGCAGCGTACGGGACAGGGGTACAGATACGCAGTATTTT; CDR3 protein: CASSVRDRGTDTQYF
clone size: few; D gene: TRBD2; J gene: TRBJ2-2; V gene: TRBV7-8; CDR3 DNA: TGTGCCAGCAGCCCTCGGTGGACTAGCGAGAACACCGGGGAGCTGTTTTTT; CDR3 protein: CASSPRWTSENTGELFF
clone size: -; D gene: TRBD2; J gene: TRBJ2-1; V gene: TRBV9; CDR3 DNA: TGTGCCAGCAGCGTAGCTACTCCCACACCGGGACTAGCGGATCCCGAGCAGTTCTTC; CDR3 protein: CASSVATPTPGLADPEQFF
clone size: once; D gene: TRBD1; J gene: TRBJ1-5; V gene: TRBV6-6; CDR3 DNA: TGTGCCAGCAGTTACTCCAAGGGACAGGGCTTTCAGCCCCAGCATTTT; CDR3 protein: CASSYSKGQGFQPQHF
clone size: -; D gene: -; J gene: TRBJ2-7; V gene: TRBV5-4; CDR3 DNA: TGTGCCAGCAGCTTAGGCACAGGACCCTCCTACGAGCAGTACTTC; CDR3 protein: CASSLGTGPSYEQYF
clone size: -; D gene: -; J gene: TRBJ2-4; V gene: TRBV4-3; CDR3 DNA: TGCGCCAGCAGCCAATGGGAAGGGGTAGCCAAAAACATTCAGTACTTC; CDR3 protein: CASSQWEGVAKNIQYF
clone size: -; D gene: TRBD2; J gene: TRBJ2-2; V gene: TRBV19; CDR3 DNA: TGTGCCAGTATCAGCGGGAGGGCTTCCGGGGAGCTGTTTTTT; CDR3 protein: CASISGRASGELFF
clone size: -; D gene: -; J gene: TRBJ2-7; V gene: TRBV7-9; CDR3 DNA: TGTGCCAGCAGCCCCCGACAGCTTTCCTACGAGCAGTACTTC; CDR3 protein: CASSPRQLSYEQYF
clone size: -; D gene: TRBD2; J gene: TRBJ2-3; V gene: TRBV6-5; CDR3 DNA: TGTGCCAGCACTGCTAGCGGGAGGCATACGCAGTATTTT; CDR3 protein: CASTASGRHTQYF
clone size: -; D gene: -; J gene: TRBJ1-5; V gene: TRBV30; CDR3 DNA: TGTGCCTGGAGCCGAGCGGGCAATCAGCCCCAGCATTTT; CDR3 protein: CAWSRAGNQPQHF
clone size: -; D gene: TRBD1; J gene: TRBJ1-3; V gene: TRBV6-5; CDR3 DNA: TGTGCCAGCAGCCGAACAGGGGCGGGGGGAAACACCATATATTTT; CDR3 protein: CASSRTGAGGNTIYF
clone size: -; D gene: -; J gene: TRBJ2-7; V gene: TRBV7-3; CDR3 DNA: TGTGCCAGCAGCTTACGGGAGAAAACCTTATCCTACGAGCAGTACTTC; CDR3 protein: CASSLREKTLSYEQYF
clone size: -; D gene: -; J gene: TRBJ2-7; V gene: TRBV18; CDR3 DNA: TGTGCCAGCTCACCGGCCCCCCCAGGGGCTTCAAGCTCCTACGAGCAGTACTTC; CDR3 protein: CASSPAPPGASSSYEQYF
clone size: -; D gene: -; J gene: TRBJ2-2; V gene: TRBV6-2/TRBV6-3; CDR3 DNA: TGTGCCAGCAGTCGGGGGACGAACACCGGGGAGCTGTTTTTT; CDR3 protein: CASSRGTNTGELFF
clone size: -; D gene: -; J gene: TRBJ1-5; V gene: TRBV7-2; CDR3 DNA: TGTGCCAGCAGCTTAGTGGCAGGGCTCGGGAGCAATCAGCCCCAGCATTTT; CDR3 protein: CASSLVAGLGSNQPQHF
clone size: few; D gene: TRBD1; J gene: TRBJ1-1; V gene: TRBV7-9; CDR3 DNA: TGTGCCAGCAGCTCCGGGACAGGGAATCCCACTGAAGCTTTCTTT; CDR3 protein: CASSSGTGNPTEAFF
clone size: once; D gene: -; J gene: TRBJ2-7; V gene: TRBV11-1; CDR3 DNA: TGTGCCAGCAGCCCCGAGCTTACCACCTACGAGCAGTACTTC; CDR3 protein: CASSPELTTYEQYF
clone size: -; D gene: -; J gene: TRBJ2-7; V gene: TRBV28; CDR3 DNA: TGTGCCAGCAGAAGAGCGGAGTCCTTCTACGAGCAGTACTTC; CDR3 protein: CASRRAESFYEQYF
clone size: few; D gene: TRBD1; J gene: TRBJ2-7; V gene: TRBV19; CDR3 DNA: TGTGCCAGTAGTCAAGACAGGGCCTCCTACGAGCAGTACTTC; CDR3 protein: CASSQDRASYEQYF